This is a list of T cell receptor beta chains from one sample in a study of blood T cells in healthy people across ages. TCRdb reprocessed the 5' RACE reads with MiXCR, giving one entry per CDR3 protein. The sample lists 900,000 to 950,000 distinct CDR3 sequences, almost 30% seen once, with roughly 10% in the top ten. The same data also went into a second study, on T cells of mothers and their children.

Material for sequencing was blood. The origin of the receptors is a woman in her thirties or forties in good health. CDR3s include the opening cysteine and the closing phenylalanine or tryptophan. D genes are given only for firm matches. A row's size may be missing; if present it is once, few, many or a size class.

clone size: few; D gene: NA; J gene: TRBJ1-2; V gene: TRBV5-6; CDR3 protein: CASSGTGTFYGYTF; CDR3 DNA: TGTGCCAGCAGCGGAACAGGAACCTTCTATGGCTACACCTTC
clone size: NA; D gene: NA; J gene: TRBJ1-1; V gene: TRBV4-3; CDR3 protein: CASSQDSGGWTEAFF; CDR3 DNA: TGCGCCAGCAGCCAAGATTCAGGAGGGTGGACTGAAGCTTTCTTT
clone size: few; D gene: NA; J gene: TRBJ1-5; V gene: TRBV7-2; CDR3 protein: CASSSRDVQPQHF; CDR3 DNA: TGTGCCAGCAGCTCCCGGGACGTACAGCCCCAGCATTTT
clone size: NA; D gene: NA; J gene: TRBJ1-6; V gene: TRBV20-1; CDR3 protein: CSATRGSYNSPLHF; CDR3 DNA: TGCAGTGCGACCAGGGGCTCCTATAATTCACCCCTCCACTTT
clone size: NA; D gene: NA; J gene: TRBJ1-2; V gene: TRBV27; CDR3 protein: CASSTRNTVNYGYTF; CDR3 DNA: TGTGCCAGCAGCACACGTAATACAGTGAACTATGGCTACACCTTC
clone size: few; D gene: NA; J gene: TRBJ1-2; V gene: TRBV7-9; CDR3 protein: CASTEVPNYGYTF; CDR3 DNA: TGTGCCAGCACTGAGGTACCTAACTATGGCTACACCTTC
clone size: NA; D gene: NA; J gene: TRBJ1-1; V gene: TRBV28; CDR3 protein: CASSLPATEAFF; CDR3 DNA: TGTGCCAGCAGTTTGCCAGCTACTGAAGCTTTCTTT
clone size: many; D gene: NA; J gene: TRBJ1-1; V gene: TRBV4-3; CDR3 protein: CASSQGIGTEAFF; CDR3 DNA: TGCGCCAGCAGCCAAGGAATTGGCACTGAAGCTTTCTTT
clone size: NA; D gene: NA; J gene: TRBJ1-1; V gene: TRBV29-1; CDR3 protein: CSVTVRVNTEAFF; CDR3 DNA: TGCAGCGTTACGGTCCGAGTAAACACTGAAGCTTTCTTT
clone size: few; D gene: NA; J gene: TRBJ2-7; V gene: TRBV20-1; CDR3 protein: CSAPKDGGYEQYF; CDR3 DNA: TGCAGTGCTCCTAAGGACGGGGGCTACGAGCAGTACTTC
clone size: NA; D gene: TRBD2; J gene: TRBJ2-1; V gene: TRBV9; CDR3 protein: CASRPGLAGNEQFF; CDR3 DNA: TGTGCCAGCAGACCGGGACTAGCGGGAAATGAGCAGTTCTTC
clone size: few; D gene: TRBD1; J gene: TRBJ2-1; V gene: TRBV20-1; CDR3 protein: CSAAGTVYNEQFF; CDR3 DNA: TGCAGTGCTGCCGGGACAGTCTACAATGAGCAGTTCTTC
clone size: few; D gene: NA; J gene: TRBJ1-1; V gene: TRBV5-1; CDR3 protein: CASSLDLAGAYTEAFF; CDR3 DNA: TGCGCCAGCAGCTTGGACCTCGCAGGGGCCTACACTGAAGCTTTCTTT
clone size: NA; D gene: TRBD2; J gene: TRBJ2-5; V gene: TRBV4-3; CDR3 protein: CASSQRLWTSGGARETQYF; CDR3 DNA: TGCGCCAGCAGCCAACGATTATGGACTAGCGGGGGGGCCCGTGAGACCCAGTACTTC
clone size: NA; D gene: NA; J gene: TRBJ2-1; V gene: TRBV19; CDR3 protein: CASRRNSPSYNEQFF; CDR3 DNA: TGTGCCAGTAGGAGGAACAGCCCCTCCTACAATGAGCAGTTCTTC
clone size: NA; D gene: NA; J gene: TRBJ1-5; V gene: TRBV12-3/TRBV12-4; CDR3 protein: CASKEGGLGNQPQHF; CDR3 DNA: TGTGCCAGCAAGGAGGGGGGGCTAGGCAATCAGCCCCAGCATTTT
clone size: NA; D gene: NA; J gene: TRBJ2-2; V gene: TRBV14; CDR3 protein: CASSQRIVYQNTGELFF; CDR3 DNA: TGTGCCAGCAGCCAACGGATCGTGTATCAGAACACCGGGGAGCTGTTTTTT
clone size: few; D gene: TRBD1; J gene: TRBJ1-1; V gene: TRBV5-1; CDR3 protein: CASSLSGGTGRTEAFF; CDR3 DNA: TGCGCCAGCAGCTTGTCTGGCGGGACAGGGCGAACTGAAGCTTTCTTT
clone size: few; D gene: NA; J gene: TRBJ1-5; V gene: TRBV3-1; CDR3 protein: CASSQEGLGRPQHF; CDR3 DNA: TGTGCCAGCAGCCAAGAGGGGTTAGGTCGGCCCCAGCATTTT
clone size: NA; D gene: NA; J gene: TRBJ1-2; V gene: TRBV4-3; CDR3 protein: CASSQDRRTRPYGYTF; CDR3 DNA: TGCGCCAGCAGCCAAGATCGGCGGACACGACCTTATGGCTACACCTTC